This TCR beta chain came from a study of control samples from healthy donors and cancer patients. The table came from immunoSEQ multiplex PCR; TCRdb's copy has only in-frame clones and leaves some out. This table has about 140,000 clones, approximately 90% appearing once. Germline-derived CDR1 and CDR2 are SGHAT and FQNNGV. This CDR3 has 13 residues. V was cut by 8 bases and J by 3 bases, with 14 bases left in between. This rearrangement joins TRBV11-2 to TRBJ2-7, with D possibly matching TRBD2 (6 bases). The sequence was obtained from a woman aged 25-40 years in good health. Sequencing was carried out using blood. The CDR3 region has the DNA TGTGCCAGCGGCCGGGACTCAGTCTACGAGCAGTACTTC. This encodes CASGRDSVYEQYF.